This TCR beta chain derives from a study of shared clonotypes between healthy human individuals. Every immunoSEQ plate was one replicate of a subset's evenly spread DNA. Assay used: immunoSEQ multiplex PCR; TCRdb lists only in-frame clones, some missing. There are some 600,000 clones in the sample; around 96% occur only once, and less than 0.13% lies in the top ten. This CDR3 region has 16 residues. Trimming left V 0 bases short and J 0 bases short, with 11 bases between. Germline values: CDR1 SGDLS, CDR2 YYNGEE. Broader study findings: Estimated richness was generally greater in naive than memory subsets. The study found lower generation probabilities in non-shared clonotypes than in those shared by all four donors.

As concerns this clone: Its antigen is unidentified.

The naive CD8 fraction comprised CD45RO-negative cells positively selected for CCR7 and excluded terminally differentiated effector memory CD45RA+ cells. This receptor was obtained from a woman in her 30s in good health. This chain links TRBV9 with TRBJ2-3, with D maybe TRBD1 (6 bases). The sequencing sample was made of naive CD8+ T cells sorted from blood. CDR3 protein: CASSVVGQTSTDTQYF. CDR3 coding DNA: TGTGCCAGCAGCGTAGTCGGACAGACTAGCACAGATACGCAGTATTTT.